The 18 T cell receptor beta chains given below trace back to one sample, sequenced in a study of cytomegalovirus exposure and HLA in healthy donors. PCR used 60 Vbeta primers and 13 Jbeta primers. Assay: immunoSEQ multiplex PCR; the TCRdb copy retains only in-frame clones and omits some. The sample includes 110,000 or so clones, under 80% of them seen just once. Sequenced sample: PBMCs. These receptors were collected from a middle-aged woman in good health and CMV-seropositive.

This clone has more than one count but fewer than ten. The rearrangement links TRBV29-1 to TRBJ2-5; 7 bases are shared with TRBD1. V dropped 7 bases and J dropped 5; count of bases not matched to a gene: 7. There are 12 residues in the CDR3. The germline gives CDR1 SQVTM, CDR2 ANQGSEA. The CDR3 DNA reads TGCAGCGCAAGACAGGGTAGTGAGACCCAGTACTTC. As protein: CSARQGSETQYF.

The sample holds one count of this clone. J is TRBJ2-1 and V is TRBV23-1, with a possible D match to TRBD2 (6 bases). TRBV23-1 carries the ORF label, with uncertain function. The CDR3 length is 10 residues. Trimming removed 3 bases from V and 13 bases from J, with 7 bases in between. CDR3 nucleotides: TGCGCCAGCAGTCAGGCGGGACAGTTCTTC. Translated: CASSQAGQFF.

This clone was observed a single time. This chain uses TRBV4-3 with TRBJ1-1; the D gene is possibly TRBD1 (5 bases). Germline V CDR1 and CDR2: LGHNA, YSLEER. Deletions cut 0 bases from V and 4 bases from J, with 9 bases between. This CDR3 spans 14 amino acids. CDR3 in DNA: TGCGCCAGCAGCCAAGATAGGGGCTTCACTGAAGCTTTCTTT. Translated: CASSQDRGFTEAFF.

The rearrangement uses TRBV6-5 and TRBJ2-7; perhaps TRBD1 as D (6 bases). Deletions cut 9 bases from V and 0 bases from J, with 9 bases between. The germline V gene has CDR1 MNHEY and CDR2 SVGAGI. The CDR3 contains 12 residues. The CDR3 DNA reads as TGTGCCAGGAGACAGGTCTCCTACGAGCAGTACTTC. Translated, it gives CARRQVSYEQYF.

The chain couples TRBV7-8 to TRBJ1-6, with TRBD1 as a possible D gene (6 bases). This CDR3 region has 15 residues. V shed 0 bases and J shed 8 bases, with 11 bases lying between them. In germline, CDR1 is SGHVS, CDR2 FQNEAQ. CDR3 loop: CASSLALQGYSPLHF. In nucleotides, the CDR3 is TGTGCCAGCAGCTTAGCACTACAGGGATATTCACCCCTCCACTTT.

This sequence joins TRBV4-3 and TRBJ2-1, with D maybe TRBD1 (6 bases). CDR3 length equals 14 residues. Germline V gene lookup returns CDR1 LGHNA and CDR2 YSLEER. The V gene lost 1 base and the J gene lost 9 bases, with 13 bases spanning the gap. The CDR3 DNA reads as TGCGCCAGCAGCCAAGTACAGGGAGTGGGTGAGCAGTTCTTC. Protein: CASSQVQGVGEQFF.

The V call is TRBV7-6, the J call TRBJ1-1; the D is unclear. V was pared by 5 bases and J by 0 bases, with 7 bases between. The CDR3 is 13 residues long. CDR1 and CDR2 from the germline V gene are SGHVS and FNYEAQ. CDR3 protein: CASSAGMNTEAFF. The CDR3 DNA reads TGTGCCAGCAGCGCGGGGATGAACACTGAAGCTTTCTTT.

CDR3 loop: CASSKNRRDTSYEQYF. The CDR3 nucleotides are TGTGCCAGCAGCAAAAACCGTCGGGACACTTCCTACGAGCAGTACTTC. V gene TRBV21-1 combines with J gene TRBJ2-7; the D call TRBD1 from the table was never checked on the DNA. TRBV21-1 is designated a pseudogene. The CDR3 length is 16 residues.

The chain uses TRBV9 and TRBJ2-3; possible D gene TRBD2, 6 bases. The CDR3 loop spans 15 amino acids. The germline V gene encodes CDR1 SGDLS and CDR2 YYNGEE. Trimming pared 4 bases from V and 4 bases from J, leaving 16 bases between. CDR3: CASSPLRGAPDTQYF. The DNA for the CDR3 is TGTGCCAGCAGCCCCCTGCGCGGGGCCCCAGATACGCAGTATTTT.

The sample holds a few counts of this clone. The V call is TRBV11-2, the J call TRBJ2-1, with 14 bases that match TRBD2. Germline lookup yields CDR1 SGHAT and CDR2 FQNNGV. Germline trimming cut 5 bases from V and 7 bases from J; bases unmatched to any gene: 7. This CDR3 has 16 residues. The CDR3 DNA reads TGTGCCAGCAGCAGAGGACTAGCGGGGGGTGGGAATGAGCAGTTCTTC. Encoded protein: CASSRGLAGGGNEQFF. The variable domain in full, with the rest retrieved from reference TRBV11-2 and TRBJ2-1, is EAGVAQSPRYKIIEKRQSVAFWCNPISGHATLYWYQQILGQGPKLLIQFQNNGVVDDSQLPKDRFSAERLKGVDSTLKIQPAKLEDSAVYLCASSRGLAGGGNEQFFGPGTRLTVL.

This chain connects TRBV6-5 to TRBJ2-5; a possible D gene is TRBD2 (5 bases). V was shortened by 7 bases and J by 7 bases, with 10 bases between the two germline ends. The CDR3 spans 11 residues. Germline assignment: CDR1 MNHEY and CDR2 SVGAGI. The CDR3 region has the DNA TGTGCCAGCACCAGCGGAGGGACCCAGTACTTC. As protein: CASTSGGTQYF.

The J gene is TRBJ2-7, the V gene TRBV7-2, with D possibly TRBD2 on 5 matching bases. Germline CDR1 reads SGHTA; CDR2 reads FQGNSA. V was trimmed by 5 bases and J by 3 bases, leaving 11 bases between them. This CDR3 is 13 amino acids long. The CDR3 DNA follows: TGTGCCAGCAGCCCGGGAACTTTCTACGAGCAGTACTTC. This gives the protein CASSPGTFYEQYF.

This chain connects TRBV6-5 to TRBJ1-2; 9 bases align to TRBD1. The CDR3 is 16 amino acids. Trimming removed 4 bases from V and 1 base from J; junction bases left unmatched: 7. The germline gives CDR1 MNHEY, CDR2 SVGAGI. The CDR3 DNA reads TGTGCCAGCAGTTCCCCCCGGACAGGGGTTAACTATGGCTACACCTTC. It specifies CASSSPRTGVNYGYTF.

Comment on this clone: The germline gene is not matched at one end of the junction; a read error may be the cause. The chain uses TRBV6-5 and TRBJ1-3, with 7 positions matching TRBD1. The CDR3 length is 12 residues. The germline CDR1 and CDR2 sequences are MNHEY and SVGAGI. The CDR3 bases are TGTGCCAGCAGTATTCCCGGGACAGTGTGGAATTTT. As protein: CASSIPGTVWNF.

The rearrangement links TRBV6-1 to TRBJ2-5; 7 nucleotides agree with TRBD1. The J call is in doubt because the DNA end fits TRBJ2-7 better. This CDR3 has 15 residues. Germline lookup yields CDR1 MNHNS and CDR2 SASEGT. The CDR3 region is CASSEQTGVHYEQYF. The CDR3 DNA reads TGTGCCAGCAGTGAACAAACAGGGGTGCACTACGAGCAGTACTTC.

The chain couples TRBV5-1 to TRBJ2-7; 11 bases map to TRBD1. The ends lost 7 bases at V and 1 base at J; junction bases unmatched: 13. This CDR3 spans 17 amino acids. Germline loops: CDR1 SGHRS, CDR2 YFSETQ. The CDR3 DNA follows: TGCGCCAGCGGCCTAACGGACAGGGGGCGACCGTCCTACGAGCAGTACTTC. Translated, it gives CASGLTDRGRPSYEQYF.

This chain joins TRBV5-1 and TRBJ2-7; D perhaps matches TRBD2 (5 bases). The CDR3 loop spans 16 amino acids. V lost 2 bases to trimming and J lost 4 bases, with 19 bases between them. Germline assignment: CDR1 SGHRS and CDR2 YFSETQ. The CDR3 reads CASSFDAVESGYEQYF. DNA for the CDR3: TGCGCCAGCAGCTTTGACGCTGTCGAGTCGGGGTACGAGCAGTACTTC.

The genes are TRBV5-6 and TRBJ1-3; D unresolved. The germline V and J ends were trimmed by 5 bases and 0 bases, with 9 bases remaining between them. The CDR3 has 14 residues. Germline CDR1 SGHDT, CDR2 YYEEEE. In DNA, the CDR3 is TGTGCCAGCAGACACTACAACTCTGGAAACACCATATATTTT. It is translated as CASRHYNSGNTIYF.